Reported below is one T cell receptor (beta chain). The data belong to a study of blood T cell repertoires in COVID-19. Looking at the study overall: From the United States, Italy and Spain came samples of acute and convalescent COVID-19. Sources were T cells, B-cell-depleted T cells, or PBMCs; the material itself was cDNA or gDNA.

Trimming left V 8 bases short and J 1 base short, with 14 bases between. This CDR3 spans 13 amino acids. Germline lookup yields CDR1 SQVTM and CDR2 ANQGSEA. Original handling: Using reference gene primer amplification, nucleated cell counts were estimated. Data came from immunoSEQ multiplex PCR; TCRdb stores just in-frame clones and leaves some out. V and J calls and clone size are given by that table; D and trimming were obtained from the DNA. The sample contains 250,000 or so clones, approximately 85% of which appear only once. The chain carries TRBV29-1 and TRBJ1-1, with a tentative D call TRBD1 (6 bases). The receptor was derived from a man at least 80 years old with acute or convalescent COVID-19. Sequencing used peripheral blood. CDR3 nucleotide sequence: TGCAGCTCTAGTACAGGGTGGAACACTGAAGCTTTCTTT. This encodes CSSSTGWNTEAFF.